This TCR beta chain stems from a study of OX40 agonist ivuxolimab in advanced cancers. Study-level background: At under 85% male, the cohort had a mean age of about 55 years, ranging from 23 to 79.

Here immunoSEQ multiplex PCR was the method, and the copy in TCRdb shows in-frame clones only, minus some. The sample shows tens of thousands of clones, over 75% of them seen only once. This CDR3 has 15 residues. Looked up from germline, CDR1 is LGHNA and CDR2 is YNFKEQ. V was trimmed by 0 bases and J by 3 bases, leaving 9 bases between them. The rearrangement joins TRBV4-2 to TRBJ1-5; D uncertain. This clonotype originated in an adult with an advanced solid tumor such as melanoma, head and neck, liver or kidney cancer. The specimen comprised CD4+ or CD8+ T cells sorted from blood, sampled in a trial of the OX40 agonist ivuxolimab. The CDR3 here is CASSQDLLLNQPQHF. In DNA form, the CDR3 reads TGTGCCAGCAGCCAAGATCTGCTACTCAATCAGCCCCAGCATTTT.